The subject of this entry is one TCR beta chain. Its antigen is unknown. These data belong to a study of T cell responses to AZD1222 COVID-19 vaccine. Study observations and caveats: White British donors predominated, females outnumbered males, and clonal diversity was possibly underestimated. Compared with day 0, the breadth and depth of the Spike-specific TCR repertoire rose significantly after two doses of AZD1222.

Germline CDR1 and CDR2: SGHTA and FQGNSA. CDR3 length: 15 amino acids. V lost 5 bases and J lost 4, with 12 bases in between. The method was immunoSEQ multiplex PCR; TCRdb's version includes in-frame clones alone and lacks a portion of them. Of 150,000 to 200,000 clones listed, 85% to 95% are singletons. Specimen: peripheral blood, collected on day 0 of AZD1222 vaccination. The chain carries TRBV7-2 and TRBJ1-6, with D perhaps matching TRBD1 (5 bases). The TCR was taken from an adult in good health. This chain's CDR3 is CASSNSGTYNSPLHF. CDR3 nucleotides: TGTGCCAGCAGCAATTCCGGGACTTATAATTCACCCCTCCACTTT.